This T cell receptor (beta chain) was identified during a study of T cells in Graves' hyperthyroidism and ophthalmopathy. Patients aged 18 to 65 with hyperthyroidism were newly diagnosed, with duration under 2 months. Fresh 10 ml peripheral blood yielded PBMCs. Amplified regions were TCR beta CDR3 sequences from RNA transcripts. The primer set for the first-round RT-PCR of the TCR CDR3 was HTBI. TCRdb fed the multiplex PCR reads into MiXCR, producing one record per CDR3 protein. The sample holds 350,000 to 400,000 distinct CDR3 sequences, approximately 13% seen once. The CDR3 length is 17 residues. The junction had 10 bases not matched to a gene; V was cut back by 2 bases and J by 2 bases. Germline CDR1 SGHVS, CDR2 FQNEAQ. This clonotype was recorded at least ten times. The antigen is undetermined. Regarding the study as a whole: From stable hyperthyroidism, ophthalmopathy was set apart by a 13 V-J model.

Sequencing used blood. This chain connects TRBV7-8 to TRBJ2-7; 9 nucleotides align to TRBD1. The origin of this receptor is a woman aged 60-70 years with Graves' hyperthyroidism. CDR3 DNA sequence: TGTGCCAGCAGCTTAAATTCCGGGGGACAGGGCACCTACGAGCAGTACTTC. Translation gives CASSLNSGGQGTYEQYF.